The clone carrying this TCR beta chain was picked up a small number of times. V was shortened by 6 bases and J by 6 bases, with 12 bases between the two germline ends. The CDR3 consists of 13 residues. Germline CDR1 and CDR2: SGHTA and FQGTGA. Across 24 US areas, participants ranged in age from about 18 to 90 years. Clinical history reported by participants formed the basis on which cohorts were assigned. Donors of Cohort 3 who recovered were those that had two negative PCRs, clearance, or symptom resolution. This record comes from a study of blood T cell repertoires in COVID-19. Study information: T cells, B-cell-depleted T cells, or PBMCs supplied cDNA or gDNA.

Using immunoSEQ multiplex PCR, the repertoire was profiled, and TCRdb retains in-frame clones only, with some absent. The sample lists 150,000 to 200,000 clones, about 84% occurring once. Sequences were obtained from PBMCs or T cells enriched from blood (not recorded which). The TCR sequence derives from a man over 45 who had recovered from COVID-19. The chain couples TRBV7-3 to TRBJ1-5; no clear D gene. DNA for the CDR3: TGTGCCAGCAGTCCAAGAGGAGGTCAGCCCCAGCATTTT. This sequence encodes CASSPRGGQPQHF.